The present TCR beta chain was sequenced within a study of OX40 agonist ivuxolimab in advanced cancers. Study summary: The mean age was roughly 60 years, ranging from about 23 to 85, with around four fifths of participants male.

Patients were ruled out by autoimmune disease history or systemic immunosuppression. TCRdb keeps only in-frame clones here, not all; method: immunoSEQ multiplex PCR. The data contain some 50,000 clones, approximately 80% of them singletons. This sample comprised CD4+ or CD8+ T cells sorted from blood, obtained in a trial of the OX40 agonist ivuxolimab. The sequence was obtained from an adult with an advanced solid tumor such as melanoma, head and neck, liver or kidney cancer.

The chain's CDR3 is CASSIGASGQETQYF. The CDR3 region has the DNA TGTGCCAGTAGTATAGGGGCTAGCGGTCAAGAGACCCAGTACTTC. V gene TRBV19 combines with J gene TRBJ2-5; 7 positions match TRBD2. CDR1 and CDR2 from the germline V gene are LNHDA and SQIVND (reference sequence). CDR3 length: 15 amino acids. V lost 1 base and J lost 2; bases outside the gene matches: 4.